This T cell receptor beta chain derives from a study of cytomegalovirus exposure and HLA in healthy donors (dated by TCRdb to the late 2010s). Some background on the complete study: An earlier analysis of roughly 570 of the donors reported around 280 Gb of sequence data and 117 million unique TCR beta sequences obtained from about 200 million T cells. The study was designed to test whether signatures of past pathogen exposure could be identified by cataloging public T cell receptors. HLA typing covered class I and class II loci at four-digit resolution. Among some 410 genotyped donors of the cohort, an average of roughly 230,000 unique TCR beta nucleotide sequences was sequenced per donor, of which about 19% were non-productive. Using immunosequencing, the study profiled T cell repertoires from about 620 subjects and related those repertoires to cytomegalovirus serostatus. To predict cytomegalovirus infection status, the study combined high-throughput TCR immunosequencing, statistical association of individual TCRs with disease status, and machine learning. About 320 gigabases of sequencing data and roughly 90 million unique TCR sequences were included in an early release covering several hundred HLA-typed donors. Typing coverage varied by locus: roughly 620-640 donors for A, B, C, DRB1 and DQB1; about 520 for DQA1; over 600 for DPA1; about 450 for DPB1. In addition to the first cohort of 666 subjects, a separate validation cohort of approximately 110 different subjects was used. Alongside the repertoire data, information on donor age, sex, ethnicity and CMV serostatus was compiled. Four to six DR-DQ haplotypes were handled as single units for association and clustering, since linkage in the cohort was strong. All discovery cohort repertoires had been generated on a single sequencing platform. In a later analysis, previously published TCR beta repertoires from about 670 donors were re-analyzed and high-resolution HLA genotyping was added so that TCR occurrence patterns could be studied. A later genetic analysis took genome-wide SNP genotypes for about three fifths of the roughly 670 donors and used that subset as a discovery cohort. The later analysis used no new phenotypic data to find candidate immune exposures, relying instead on TCR beta sequences and their occurrence across donors. Of the 398 genotyped donors, about 80% fell in the genetic ancestry cluster associated with self-reported Caucasian donors. To decide whether each TCR beta V gene segment behaved as functional or pseudogenic, an earlier analysis of several hundred of the donors relied on high-throughput TCR beta sequencing.

Libraries were constructed by the immunoSEQ multiplex PCR assay. For the multiplex PCR, a mixture combining 60 forward primers for TCR Vbeta segments and 13 reverse primers for TCR Jbeta segments was used. The CDR3 region of rearranged TCR beta genes was amplified from genomic DNA with a multiplex PCR assay. Amplified TCR beta libraries were sequenced as 87-base-pair reads on the Illumina HiSeq System. In the authors' own workflow: A later analysis counted about 80 million unique TCR beta chains across the 550 to 750 repertoires, and roughly 9.9 million of these chains were shared by at least two donors. Raw reads were error-corrected and collapsed into unique sequences by a nearest-neighbor algorithm in which closely related sequences were merged to remove PCR and sequencing errors. CDR3 sequences were aligned to IMGT reference sequences to assign V, D and J gene segments. Each retained sequence needed at least a six-nucleotide match to both a V gene segment and a J gene segment. A rearrangement was called productive if the CDR3 had no stop codons and remained in frame with V and J, and every other rearrangement was called non-productive. Following IMGT convention, CDR3 was defined as the stretch from the second conserved V-encoded cysteine to the conserved J-encoded phenylalanine. Sequences without an unambiguous match to a single V gene segment were excluded from the earlier analysis of approximately 560 of the donors. An earlier analysis of fewer than 750 of the donors classified V segments as functional when productive rearrangements were above 56.7% and as segregating when the standard deviation between donors was above 5%. A statistical classification framework was built for diagnosing cytomegalovirus status from the catalog of TCR beta chain sequences. A later analysis assigned V and J genes by comparing TCR nucleotide sequences with IMGT/GENE-DB human TR gene sequences. The TCRdist pipeline was used in a later analysis to assign CDR3 sequences and most-parsimonious VDJ recombination scenarios. In a later analysis, each TCR beta chain was defined by its CDR3 amino acid sequence together with its V-gene family, and reads without a unique V-gene family were excluded. A later analysis removed 550 to 650 highly shared, low-generation-probability nucleotide sequences to deal with suspected cross-contamination and a sequencing artifact. For each public chain, a later analysis derived a clonal expansion index from normalized ranks of inferred template counts within each repertoire. In a later analysis, generation probabilities were computed using a VDJ recombination model fitted to out-of-frame rearrangements, and the results were checked against IGoR. A later analysis scored TCR-TCR, TCR-HLA and TCR-CMV co-occurrence with hypergeometric tests, applying a repertoire-size bias correction to TCR pairs. False discovery rates were estimated in a later analysis by permuting HLA or CMV assignments 20 times. In a later analysis, co-occurring TCRs were grouped with DBSCAN, and TCRdist sequence similarity was added when clustering was performed within HLA-allele-positive subsets. Repertoires with fewer than 30,000 or more than 120,000 public chains, plus five repertoires with anomalous nucleotide sharing, were excluded from co-occurrence clustering. The immuneACCESS repertoire file appears here via TCRdb, limited to in-frame rearrangements. These files lack a portion of the clones; in checked studies, under half of the deficit traces to unresolved V genes, and the cause of the others is not known. V and J calls and clone size are given by that table; D and trimming were obtained from the DNA. Within this sample are fewer than 150,000 clones, with 73% of them counted one time only. Around 15% of the sample lies in the top ten.

Trimming at the junction amounts to 5 bases on V and 0 bases on J, and the germline ends lie 22 bases apart. The germline V gene gives CDR1 as SGHTA and CDR2 as FQGTGA. The CDR3, cysteine through phenylalanine, is 18 amino acids long. Only the CDR3 DNA is retained, 54 bases long and in frame from the first base. Results and caveats for the whole study, not just this receptor: A later analysis found that most CMV-associated TCR beta chains appeared HLA-restricted, with HLA associations seemingly driven largely by CMV exposure. The study gave a list of 150 to 200 TCR beta chains associated with cytomegalovirus. Most TCR sequences were seen in very few donors, while some public TCRs were found in many individuals. The authors suggested that the approach could potentially be extended to other disease states and immunological phenotypes. A later analysis associated around 16,000 TCR beta sequences with specific HLA alleles at a false discovery rate of 0.05. V-gene and J-gene trimming of TCR beta chains was associated with a missense DCLRE1C variant in a later genetic analysis, and the association was replicated in an independent cohort. Because HLA typing was missing for some donors at each locus, association tests included only the typed subset. Cytomegalovirus status was reported to be diagnosed by the classifier with high specificity and sensitivity in both the original and validation cohorts. When HLA alleles, especially DR and DQ, strongly co-occurred, attributing TCR associations to individual alleles was difficult. A few of the identified cytomegalovirus-associated TCR beta chains were confirmed in vitro to be specific for cytomegalovirus antigens. For the cohort, immune exposure information was limited to CMV serostatus. The earlier analysis of almost 600 of the donors excluded seventeen rarely observed V segments, including chromosome 9 orphons, because counts were too low. Broadly in line with IMGT annotations, most TCR beta V segments showed up in productive rearrangements about 87% or about 30% of the time in an earlier analysis of some 590 of the donors. Linkage disequilibrium might explain the correlated functional status among segregating V segments, but an unknown experimental factor could not be ruled out. A later genetic analysis reported fewer N-insertions in productive TCRs among donors in an Asian-associated ancestry cluster than the 666-donor mean. A further reported finding was that TCR beta sequences accurately predicted the HLA-A and HLA-B alleles for most subjects in the first cohort. A cluster of highly shared sequence variants was judged likely to represent a technical artifact of the sequencing pipeline. Roughly uniform sequencing depth across donors was assumed in presence/absence analyses, although this assumption may not hold. According to a later analysis, TCR association rates differed among HLA loci, with DRB1 alleles showing the most associated TCRs and HLA-C alleles showing the fewest. In a later analysis, HLA-associated TCR beta chains showed more clonal expansion and lower generation probabilities than non-associated chains that were equally common. Because the 87-base-pair reads could not distinguish some IMGT-functional V segments, including TRBV6-2 and TRBV6-3, those segments were excluded. Several of the top co-occurrence clusters appeared to be linked to parvovirus B19, influenza, CMV and Epstein-Barr virus, according to a later analysis. Only TCR beta chains were sequenced in this cohort, and the absence of alpha or paired-chain data limited detectable features.

In total, approximately 700 healthy bone marrow donors made up the cohort. Cohort members were all nominally healthy when sampled, although unrecorded immune exposures were likely present. CMV serostatus was recorded as positive for about 300 and negative for about 50% of the roughly 700 cohort members, whereas no CMV serostatus was recorded for the donor in question. Each donor provided a peripheral blood sample, and peripheral blood mononuclear cells were used for TCR beta sequencing. Genomic DNA extraction from the blood cell samples was performed with the Qiagen DNeasy Blood Extraction Kit. A remark on this clone: This receptor's antigen is unknown. No base-level quality is on record; no much larger clone is a single base apart.

The receptor's source is a human donor in good health. Material for sequencing was PBMCs. The chain was built from TRBV7-3 and TRBJ1-2; tentative D gene TRBD1, with 5 bases matching. The sequenced DNA: TGTGCCAGCAGCCCTACCCCCCTTAAGGGGTCCCCTAACTATGGCTACACCTTC. Translated, this gives CASSPTPLKGSPNYGYTF.